This T cell receptor (beta chain) originates from a study of T cells after yellow fever vaccination. Production of TCR cDNA was by 5'RACE template switching, which also added a universal primer site and UMIs. TCRdb fed the 5' RACE reads into MiXCR, producing one record per CDR3 protein. The table has 450,000 to 600,000 distinct CDR3 sequences, approximately 16% seen once. Points from the study as a whole: The secondary response was weaker, and its peak arrived faster, on day 5 versus 15. The study re-detected most primary-vaccination clones after the booster (under 97% CD4, roughly 85% CD8). FACS-sorted repertoires could harbor abundant contaminating bulk-population clonotypes.

This clonotype was picked up a small number of times. Antigen: not known. The ends lost 0 bases at V and 0 bases at J; junction bases unmatched: 6. Germline V lookup: CDR1 SGHRS, CDR2 YFSETQ. CDR3 length equals 18 residues. The source is a man between 18 and 35 years old who received the YFV17D yellow fever vaccine. The J gene is TRBJ1-4, the V gene TRBV5-1; 9 nucleotides align to TRBD1. Sequencing used PBMCs, obtained about 5 days after the first yellow fever vaccination. The CDR3, as DNA: TGCGCCAGCAGCTTGGGAACAGGGGGCGTAACAACTAATGAAAAACTGTTTTTT. Protein: CASSLGTGGVTTNEKLFF.